These 26 T cell receptor beta chains originate from one sample sequenced in a study of blood T cell repertoires in COVID-19. Method: immunoSEQ multiplex PCR; TCRdb's copy keeps in-frame clones and lacks some. The sample yields roughly 220,000 clones, around four fifths seen once. The sample consisted of peripheral blood. These receptors all stem from a man aged 25 to 45 with active or convalescent COVID-19.

Remarks on this clone: This CDR3 is also generated by other DNA sequences in the sample. The chain joins TRBV2 to TRBJ1-4, with TRBD1 matching 10 bases. Germline CDR1 reads SNHLY; CDR2 reads FYNNEI. This CDR3 region has 13 residues. The junction had 3 bases not matched to a gene; V was cut back by 6 bases and J by 8 bases. The CDR3 nucleotides read TGTGCCAGCAGGGGGACAGGGGTGGAAAAACTGTTTTTT. Its translation: CASRGTGVEKLFF.

The V and J genes are TRBV12-3 or TRBV12-4 and TRBJ2-1; TRBD1 is a possible D gene (5 bases). The CDR3 is 13 residues long. Trimming took off 3 bases at V and 5 bases at J, with 8 bases between the two ends. The CDR3: CASSLGRNNEQFF. The CDR3 DNA follows: TGTGCCAGCAGTTTGGGGCGGAACAATGAGCAGTTCTTC.

The rearrangement uses TRBV28 and TRBJ2-7; maybe TRBD2 (7 bases). The CDR3 is 13 residues long. Germline CDR1 and CDR2: MDHEN and SYDVKM. The V end lost 7 bases, the J end lost 2 bases, and 12 bases lay between the germline ends. The CDR3: CASKGGRPYEQYF. The CDR3 region has the DNA TGTGCCAGCAAGGGGGGGCGCCCCTACGAGCAGTACTTC.

The chain uses TRBV6-6 and TRBJ1-1, with TRBD1 matching over 8 bases. This CDR3 region has 13 residues. Germline CDR1 is MNHNY and CDR2 is SVGAGI (reference sequence). V lost 9 bases to trimming and J lost 0 bases; unmatched junction nucleotides: 3. The CDR3 nucleotides are TGTGCCAGTTCGACAGGGGTGAACACTGAAGCTTTCTTT. Its translation: CASSTGVNTEAFF.

This chain links TRBV30 with TRBJ2-3, with 8 bases that match TRBD2. This CDR3 has 13 residues. Germline V lookup: CDR1 GTSNPN, CDR2 SVGIG (reference sequence). Germline trimming cut 3 bases from V and 7 bases from J; bases unmatched to any gene: 6. DNA for the CDR3: TGTGCCTGGAGGCGGACTAGCAGTAATACGCAGTATTTT. It yields the protein CAWRRTSSNTQYF. The full variable domain, rest sourced from reference TRBV30 and TRBJ2-3, is SQTIHQWPATLVQPVGSPLSLECTVEGTSNPNLYWYRQAAGRGLQLLFYSVGIGQISSEVPQNLSASRPQDRQFILSSKKLLLSDSGFYLCAWRRTSSNTQYFGPGTRLTVL.

V gene TRBV19 combines with J gene TRBJ1-1, with 7 positions matching TRBD1. Germline CDR1 is LNHDA and CDR2 is SQIVND (reference sequence). J lost 1 base, V lost 8 bases, and 10 bases had no gene match. The CDR3 has 15 amino acids. The CDR3 DNA reads as TGTGCCAGTGAGGGGGCGCTGGGTGGGAACACTGAAGCTTTCTTT. It translates to CASEGALGGNTEAFF.

The V gene is TRBV6-5, the J gene TRBJ1-1; D gene uncertain. Germline assignment: CDR1 MNHEY and CDR2 SVGAGI. With 4 bases removed from V and 3 bases from J, the gap between germline ends came to 12 bases. This CDR3 spans 14 amino acids. CDR3 amino acids: CASSSGVGYTEAFF. Written as DNA, the CDR3 is TGTGCCAGCAGTTCCGGGGTAGGTTACACTGAAGCTTTCTTT.

This chain uses TRBV5-1 with TRBJ1-1; 8 bases are shared with TRBD1. V dropped 4 bases and J dropped 1; count of bases not matched to a gene: 6. The CDR3 runs to 15 residues. The germline V gene encodes CDR1 SGHRS and CDR2 YFSETQ. The CDR3 sequence is CASSPGQGRNTEAFF. CDR3 DNA sequence: TGCGCCAGCAGCCCCGGACAGGGTAGGAACACTGAAGCTTTCTTT. The variable domain in full, completed from reference TRBV5-1 and TRBJ1-1, reads KAGVTQTPRYLIKTRGQQVTLSCSPISGHRSVSWYQQTPGQGLQFLFEYFSETQRNKGNFPGRFSGRQFSNSRSEMNVSTLELGDSALYLCASSPGQGRNTEAFFGQGTRLTVV.

This rearrangement joins TRBV4-1 to TRBJ1-1; D is ambiguous. V was clipped by 0 bases and J by 11 bases, with 13 bases between them. The CDR3 totals 13 residues. From germline, CDR1 is MGHRA and CDR2 YSYEKL. CDR3 sequence reads: CASSQDWSVRAFF. The CDR3 DNA reads TGCGCCAGCAGCCAAGATTGGTCTGTGAGGGCTTTCTTT.

The chain couples TRBV19 to TRBJ1-2; 9 bases are a match to TRBD1. Per germline, CDR1 LNHDA and CDR2 SQIVND (reference sequence). This CDR3 comprises 13 residues. With 6 bases clipped from V and 8 bases from J, the junction kept 7 bases outside the gene matches. The CDR3 coding sequence is TGTGCCAGTAGATATGACAGGGGGTACGGCTACACCTTC. This encodes CASRYDRGYGYTF. The full variable domain, rest sourced from reference TRBV19 and TRBJ1-2, is DGGITQSPKYLFRKEGQNVTLSCEQNLNHDAMYWYRQDPGQGLRLIYYSQIVNDFQKGDIAEGYSVSREKKESFPLTVTSAQKNPTAFYLCASRYDRGYGYTFGSGTRLTVV.

This clone appeared a few times. This chain connects TRBV18 to TRBJ2-7; D gene uncertain. This CDR3 contains 13 residues. From germline, CDR1 is KGHSH and CDR2 LQKENI. The V end was cut by 2 bases, the J end by 1 base, with 6 bases between. This CDR3 is CASSPRESYEQYF. DNA of the CDR3: TGTGCCAGCTCACCAAGAGAATCCTACGAGCAGTACTTC. Full variable domain (remainder filled in from reference TRBV18 and TRBJ2-7): NAGVMQNPRHLVRRRGQEARLRCSPMKGHSHVYWYRQLPEEGLKFMVYLQKENIIDESGMPKERFSAEFPKEGPSILRIQQVVRGDSAAYFCASSPRESYEQYFGPGTRLTVT.

The chain carries TRBV19 and TRBJ2-7, with 8 positions matching TRBD2. The junction had 9 bases not matched to a gene; V was cut back by 7 bases and J by 7 bases. This CDR3 region has 13 residues. Germline V gene sequence: CDR1 LNHDA, CDR2 SQIVND (reference sequence). The DNA of the CDR3 is TGTGCCAGTACCACCGGGAGGGGTGAAGAGCAGTACTTC. The encoded protein is CASTTGRGEEQYF.

In this sample, this clone turned up once. The genes are TRBV9 and TRBJ2-5; 10 nucleotides align to TRBD2. The CDR3 length is 16 residues. Trimming at V came to 0 bases and at J to 4 bases, leaving 6 bases not matched to a gene. CDR1 is SGDLS, CDR2 YYNGEE, per germline. DNA for the CDR3: TGTGCCAGCAGCGTAGCGGTAGCGGGAGGAGGAGAGACCCAGTACTTC. Its protein product is CASSVAVAGGGETQYF.

The J gene is TRBJ2-7, the V gene TRBV10-3; 9 positions agree with TRBD2. This CDR3 is 14 amino acids long. The V gene's germline CDR1 is ENHRY and CDR2 SYGVKD. The J segment lost 4 bases and the V segment lost 4 bases, leaving 5 bases of the junction unmatched. CDR3 DNA: TGTGCCATCAGTGTCGCGGGAGGGATGTACGAGCAGTACTTC. It yields the protein CAISVAGGMYEQYF.

The chain recombines TRBV11-2 with TRBJ1-1; maybe TRBD1 (6 bases). Germline V gene lookup returns CDR1 SGHAT and CDR2 FQNNGV. The V gene lost 3 bases and the J gene lost 2 bases, with 10 bases spanning the gap. The CDR3 spans 14 residues. This chain's CDR3 is CASSFRGGNTEAFF. The CDR3 DNA reads as TGTGCCAGCAGCTTCAGGGGCGGAAACACTGAAGCTTTCTTT.

The rearrangement uses TRBV6-2 or TRBV6-3 and TRBJ1-2, with D possibly TRBD1 on 6 matching bases. Germline assignment: CDR1 MNHEY and CDR2 SVGEGT. Trimming left V 6 bases short and J 6 bases short, with 20 bases between. The CDR3 has 15 residues. The CDR3 loop reads CASSHPGQRDNGYTF. The CDR3 DNA is TGTGCCAGCAGCCATCCCGGACAGAGAGATAATGGCTACACCTTC.

J is TRBJ1-1 and V is TRBV28, with 10 bases fitting TRBD1. Germline V lookup: CDR1 MDHEN, CDR2 SYDVKM. The length of the CDR3 is 14 residues. The ends lost 5 bases at V and 7 bases at J; junction bases unmatched: 7. CDR3 nucleotides: TGTGCCAGCAGTATTTCGGGACAGGGGCATGAAGCTTTCTTT. Protein: CASSISGQGHEAFF.

The chain recombines TRBV5-6 with TRBJ2-7; D might be TRBD1 (6 bases). Germline V gives CDR1 SGHDT, CDR2 YYEEEE. This CDR3 has 12 residues. V lost 4 bases and J 5 bases, leaving 10 bases between the germline ends. Here the CDR3 DNA reads TGTGCCAGCAGCCCCAGGGGCCACGAGCAGTACTTC. This codes for CASSPRGHEQYF.

The chain links TRBV28 to TRBJ1-6; D is ambiguous. Deletions cut 1 base from V and 10 bases from J, with 17 bases between. Germline CDR1 and CDR2: MDHEN and SYDVKM. The CDR3 contains 16 residues. CDR3 bases: TGTGCCAGCAGTTTATCCGGGCCCGCCGGGAAGTCACCCCTCCACTTT. This sequence encodes CASSLSGPAGKSPLHF. The full variable domain, with the rest looked up from reference TRBV28 and TRBJ1-6, is DVKVTQSSRYLVKRTGEKVFLECVQDMDHENMFWYRQDPGLGLRLIYFSYDVKMKEKGDIPEGYSVSREKKERFSLILESASTNQTSMYLCASSLSGPAGKSPLHFGNGTRLTVT.

The chain couples TRBV15 to TRBJ2-7, with D possibly TRBD2 on 5 matching bases. The CDR3 loop spans 16 amino acids. CDR1 LNHNV and CDR2 YYDKDF come from the germline V gene (reference sequence). V was pared by 4 bases and J by 6 bases, with 22 bases between. The CDR3 region has the DNA TGTGCCACCAGCACACGTCCTCGGGAAACCCGGATCGAGCAGTACTTC. It specifies CATSTRPRETRIEQYF.

This chain joins TRBV5-1 and TRBJ2-1, with D perhaps matching TRBD2 (6 bases). Trimming left V 3 bases short and J 5 bases short, with 15 bases between. Germline V gene data show CDR1 as SGHRS and CDR2 as YFSETQ. This CDR3 has 15 residues. The CDR3 loop reads CASSSWGERDNEQFF. The CDR3 region has the DNA TGCGCCAGCAGCTCATGGGGGGAGAGGGACAATGAGCAGTTCTTC. The full variable domain, completed using reference TRBV5-1 and TRBJ2-1, is KAGVTQTPRYLIKTRGQQVTLSCSPISGHRSVSWYQQTPGQGLQFLFEYFSETQRNKGNFPGRFSGRQFSNSRSEMNVSTLELGDSALYLCASSSWGERDNEQFFGPGTRLTVL.

The chain employs TRBV28 and TRBJ1-2; D ambiguous. Germline V gene data show CDR1 as MDHEN and CDR2 as SYDVKM. The CDR3 is made up of 12 amino acids. V was trimmed by 3 bases and J by 2 bases, leaving 4 bases between them. The CDR3 DNA reads as TGTGCCAGCAGTTTGCGGAACTATGGCTACACCTTC. This codes for CASSLRNYGYTF.

This clone was recorded once. V is TRBV3-1 (or the pseudogene TRBV3-2) and J is TRBJ2-5, with 9 positions matching TRBD2. This CDR3 is built from 15 residues. CDR1 is LGHDT and CDR2 is YNNKEL in the germline V gene (reference sequence). V was clipped by 5 bases and J by 4 bases; unmatched bases: 8. As DNA, the CDR3 is TGTGCCAGCAGCTTTAATAGCGGGGGCCGAGAGACCCAGTACTTC. It specifies CASSFNSGGRETQYF.

There are a few counts of this clone. The chain has TRBV5-1 and TRBJ1-2, with 9 bases matching TRBD1. The CDR3 loop spans 16 amino acids. Germline values: CDR1 SGHRS, CDR2 YFSETQ. The J segment lost 2 bases and the V segment lost 5 bases, leaving 10 bases of the junction unmatched. The CDR3 protein is CASSRGEQGANYGYTF. DNA for the CDR3: TGCGCCAGCAGTCGTGGAGAACAGGGGGCAAACTATGGCTACACCTTC.

V and J are TRBV23-1 and TRBJ2-2; D may be TRBD1 (5 bases). TRBV23-1 has ORF status, its function being uncertain. CDR3 length equals 15 residues. V lost 7 bases and J 0 bases, leaving 12 bases between the germline ends. The CDR3 DNA follows: TGCGCCAGCACCCCGGACAAGTCGAACACCGGGGAGCTGTTTTTT. Amino acids: CASTPDKSNTGELFF.

The gene calls are TRBV12-3 or TRBV12-4 and TRBJ1-4, with 7 bases identical to TRBD1. V lost 3 bases to trimming and J lost 14 bases; unmatched junction nucleotides: 6. This CDR3 spans 12 amino acids. This CDR3 reads CASSFNRQGLFF. In nucleotides, the CDR3 is TGTGCCAGCAGTTTCAACCGACAGGGTCTGTTTTTT.